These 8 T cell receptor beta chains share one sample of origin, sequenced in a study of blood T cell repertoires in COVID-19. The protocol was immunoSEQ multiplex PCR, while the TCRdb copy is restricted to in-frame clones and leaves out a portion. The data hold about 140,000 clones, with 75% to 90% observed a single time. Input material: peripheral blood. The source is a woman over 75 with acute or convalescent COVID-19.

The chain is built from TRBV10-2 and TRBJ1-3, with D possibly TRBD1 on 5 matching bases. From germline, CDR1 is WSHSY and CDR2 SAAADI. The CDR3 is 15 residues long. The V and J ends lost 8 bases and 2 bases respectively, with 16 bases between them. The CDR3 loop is CASVGVGGTGNTIYF. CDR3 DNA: TGCGCCAGCGTCGGGGTGGGGGGAACTGGAAACACCATATATTTT.

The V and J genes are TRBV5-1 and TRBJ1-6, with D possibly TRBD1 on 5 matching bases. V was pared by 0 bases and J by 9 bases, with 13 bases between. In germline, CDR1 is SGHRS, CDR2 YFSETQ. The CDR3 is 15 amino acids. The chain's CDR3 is CASSLEGFVGSPLHF. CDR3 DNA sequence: TGCGCCAGCAGCTTGGAGGGGTTCGTAGGTTCACCCCTCCACTTT.

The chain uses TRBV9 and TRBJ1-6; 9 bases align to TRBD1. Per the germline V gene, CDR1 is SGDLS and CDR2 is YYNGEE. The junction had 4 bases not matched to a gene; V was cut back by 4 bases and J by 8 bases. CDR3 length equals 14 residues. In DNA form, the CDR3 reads TGTGCCAGCAGCATCCGGGACAGGGATTCACCCCTCCACTTT. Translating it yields CASSIRDRDSPLHF. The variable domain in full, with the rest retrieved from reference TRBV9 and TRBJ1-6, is DSGVTQTPKHLITATGQRVTLRCSPRSGDLSVYWYQQSLDQGLQFLIQYYNGEERAKGNILERFSAQQFPDLHSELNLSSLELGDSALYFCASSIRDRDSPLHFGNGTRLTVT.

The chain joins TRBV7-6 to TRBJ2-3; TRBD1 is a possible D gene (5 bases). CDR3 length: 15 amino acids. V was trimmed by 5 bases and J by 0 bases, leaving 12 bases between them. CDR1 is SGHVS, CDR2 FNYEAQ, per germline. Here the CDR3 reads CASSASGISTDTQYF. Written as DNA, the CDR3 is TGTGCCAGCAGCGCCTCAGGGATCAGCACAGATACGCAGTATTTT. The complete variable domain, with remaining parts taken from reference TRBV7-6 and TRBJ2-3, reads GAGVSQSPRYKVTKRGQDVALRCDPISGHVSLYWYRQALGQGPEFLTYFNYEAQQDKSGLPNDRFSAERPEGSISTLTIQRTEQRDSAMYRCASSASGISTDTQYFGPGTRLTVL.

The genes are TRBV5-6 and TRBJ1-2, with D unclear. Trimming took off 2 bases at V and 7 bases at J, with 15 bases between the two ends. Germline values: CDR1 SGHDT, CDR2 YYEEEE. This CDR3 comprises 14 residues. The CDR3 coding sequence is TGTGCCAGCAGCTTTTTCTCGAGCGTCTTTGGCTACACCTTC. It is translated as CASSFFSSVFGYTF.

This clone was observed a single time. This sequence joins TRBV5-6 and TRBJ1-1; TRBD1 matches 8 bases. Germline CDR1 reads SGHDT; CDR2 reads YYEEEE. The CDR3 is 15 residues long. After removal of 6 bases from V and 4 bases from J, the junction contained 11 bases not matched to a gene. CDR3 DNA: TGTGCCAGCATCCCCCTTCGGACAGGGCCCACTGAAGCTTTCTTT. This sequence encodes CASIPLRTGPTEAFF. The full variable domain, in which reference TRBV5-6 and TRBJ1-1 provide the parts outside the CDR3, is DAGVTQSPTHLIKTRGQQVTLRCSPKSGHDTVSWYQQALGQGPQFIFQYYEEEERQRGNFPDRFSGHQFPNYSSELNVNALLLGDSALYLCASIPLRTGPTEAFFGQGTRLTVV.

The CDR3 DNA reads TGTGCCAGCAGTTACTCTCTGAGCTCTGGAAACACCATATATTTT. Amino acid sequence: CASSYSLSSGNTIYF. The rearrangement links TRBV6-5 to TRBJ1-3; D unclear. The V gene's germline CDR1 is MNHEY and CDR2 SVGAGI. Trimming cost V 0 bases and J 0 bases, with 6 bases left between them. CDR3 length: 15 amino acids.

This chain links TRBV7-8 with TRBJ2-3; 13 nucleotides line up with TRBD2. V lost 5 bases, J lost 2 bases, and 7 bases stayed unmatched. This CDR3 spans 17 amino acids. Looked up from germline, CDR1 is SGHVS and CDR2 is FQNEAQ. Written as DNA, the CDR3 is TGTGCCAGCAGCACTCCACTAGCGGGGGGGAACACAGATACGCAGTATTTT. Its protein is CASSTPLAGGNTDTQYF.